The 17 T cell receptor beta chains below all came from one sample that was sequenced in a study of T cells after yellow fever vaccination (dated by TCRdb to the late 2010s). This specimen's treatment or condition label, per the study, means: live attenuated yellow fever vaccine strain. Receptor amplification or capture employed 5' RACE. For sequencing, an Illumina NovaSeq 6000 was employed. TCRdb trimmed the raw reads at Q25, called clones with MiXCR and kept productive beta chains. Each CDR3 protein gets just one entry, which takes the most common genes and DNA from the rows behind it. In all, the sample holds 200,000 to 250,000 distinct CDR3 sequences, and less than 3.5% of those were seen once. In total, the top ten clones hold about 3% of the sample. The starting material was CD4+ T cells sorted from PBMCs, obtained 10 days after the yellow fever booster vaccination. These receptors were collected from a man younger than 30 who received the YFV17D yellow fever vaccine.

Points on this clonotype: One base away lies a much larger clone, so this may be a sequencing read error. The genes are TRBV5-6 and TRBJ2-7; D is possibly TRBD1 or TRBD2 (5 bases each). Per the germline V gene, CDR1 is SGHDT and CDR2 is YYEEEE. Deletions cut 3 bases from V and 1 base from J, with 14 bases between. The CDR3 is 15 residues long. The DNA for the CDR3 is TGTGCCAGCAGCTGGGCCGGGACCGTTTCCTACGAGCAGTACTTC. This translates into CASSWAGTVSYEQYF.

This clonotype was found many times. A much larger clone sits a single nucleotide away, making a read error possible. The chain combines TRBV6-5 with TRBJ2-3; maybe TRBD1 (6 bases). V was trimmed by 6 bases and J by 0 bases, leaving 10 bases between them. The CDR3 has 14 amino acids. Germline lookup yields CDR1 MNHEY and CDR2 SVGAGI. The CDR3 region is CASRLGQSTDTQYF. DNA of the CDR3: TGTGCCAGCAGGTTAGGACAGAGCACAGATACGCAGTATTTT.

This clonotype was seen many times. DNA for the CDR3: TGTGCCAGCAGCCTTATGTGGACCGGGGCCAACGTCCTGACTTTC. It codes for CASSLMWTGANVLTF. The V and J genes are TRBV7-9 and TRBJ2-6; D is unclear. The CDR3 is 15 residues long. The germline V gene encodes CDR1 SEHNR and CDR2 FQNEAQ (reference sequence). Deletions cut 5 bases from V and 4 bases from J, with 12 bases between.

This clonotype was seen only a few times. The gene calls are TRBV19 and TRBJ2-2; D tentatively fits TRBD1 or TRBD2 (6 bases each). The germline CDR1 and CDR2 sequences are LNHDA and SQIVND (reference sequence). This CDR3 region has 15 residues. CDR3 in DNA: TGTGTCACCTGGGGCGGGACAATGAACACCGGGGAGCTGTTTTTT. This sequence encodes CVTWGGTMNTGELFF.

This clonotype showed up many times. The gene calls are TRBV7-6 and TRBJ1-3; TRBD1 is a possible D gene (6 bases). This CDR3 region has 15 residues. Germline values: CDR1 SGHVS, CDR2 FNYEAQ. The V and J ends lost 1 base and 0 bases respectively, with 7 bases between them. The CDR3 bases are TGTGCCAGCAGCTTAGGGACAGCCTCTGGAAACACCATATATTTT. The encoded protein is CASSLGTASGNTIYF. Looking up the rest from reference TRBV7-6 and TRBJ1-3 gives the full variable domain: GAGVSQSPRYKVTKRGQDVALRCDPISGHVSLYWYRQALGQGPEFLTYFNYEAQQDKSGLPNDRFSAERPEGSISTLTIQRTEQRDSAMYRCASSLGTASGNTIYFGEGSWLTVV.

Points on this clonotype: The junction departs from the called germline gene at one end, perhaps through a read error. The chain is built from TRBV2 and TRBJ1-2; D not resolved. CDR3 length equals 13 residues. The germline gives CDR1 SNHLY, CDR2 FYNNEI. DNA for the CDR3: TGTGCCATCAGTGAAGCGTCGGGTGCTGGCTACACCTTC. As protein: CAISEASGAGYTF.

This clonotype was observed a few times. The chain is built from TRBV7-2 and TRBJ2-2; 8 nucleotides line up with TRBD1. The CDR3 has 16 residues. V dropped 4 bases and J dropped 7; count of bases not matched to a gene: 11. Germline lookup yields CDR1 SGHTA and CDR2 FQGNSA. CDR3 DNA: TGTGCCAGCAGCTATGAGACAGGGGTGATACGCGGGGAGCTGTTTTTT. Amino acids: CASSYETGVIRGELFF.

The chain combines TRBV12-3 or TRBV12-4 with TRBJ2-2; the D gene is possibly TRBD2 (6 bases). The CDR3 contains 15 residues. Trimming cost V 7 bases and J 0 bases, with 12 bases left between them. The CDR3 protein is CASTWGDANTGELFF. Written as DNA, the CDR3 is TGTGCCAGCACCTGGGGGGACGCGAACACCGGGGAGCTGTTTTTT.

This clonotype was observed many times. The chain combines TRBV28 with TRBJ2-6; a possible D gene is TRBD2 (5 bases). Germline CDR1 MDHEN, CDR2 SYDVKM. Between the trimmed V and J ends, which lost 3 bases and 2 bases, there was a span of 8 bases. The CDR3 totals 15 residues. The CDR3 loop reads CASSFRGTGANVLTF. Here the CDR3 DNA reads TGTGCCAGCAGTTTTCGGGGAACTGGGGCCAACGTCCTGACTTTC.

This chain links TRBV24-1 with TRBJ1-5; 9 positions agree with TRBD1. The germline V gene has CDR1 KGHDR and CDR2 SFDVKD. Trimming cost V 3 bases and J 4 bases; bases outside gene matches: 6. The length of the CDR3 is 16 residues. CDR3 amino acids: CATSDPGTGSNQPQHF. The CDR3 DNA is TGTGCCACCAGTGATCCCGGGACAGGGAGTAATCAGCCCCAGCATTTT.

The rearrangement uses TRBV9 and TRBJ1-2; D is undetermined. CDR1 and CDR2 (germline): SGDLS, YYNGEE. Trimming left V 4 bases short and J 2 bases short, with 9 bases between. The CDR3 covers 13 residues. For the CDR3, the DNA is TGTGCCAGCAGCTCCTCGGGGAACTATGGCTACACCTTC. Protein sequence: CASSSSGNYGYTF.

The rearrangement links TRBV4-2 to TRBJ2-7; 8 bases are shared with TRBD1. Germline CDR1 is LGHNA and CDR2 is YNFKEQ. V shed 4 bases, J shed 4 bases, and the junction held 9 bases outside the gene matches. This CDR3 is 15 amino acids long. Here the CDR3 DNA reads TGTGCCAGCAGCCCCGGGGGCAGGGGGCATTACGAGCAGTACTTC. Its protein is CASSPGGRGHYEQYF.

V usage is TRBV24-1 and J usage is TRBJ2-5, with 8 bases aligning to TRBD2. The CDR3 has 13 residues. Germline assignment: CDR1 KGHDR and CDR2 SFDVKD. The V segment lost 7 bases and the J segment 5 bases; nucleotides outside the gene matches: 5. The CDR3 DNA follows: TGTGCCACCAGCGGGGGGGCGGTGGAGACCCAGTACTTC. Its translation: CATSGGAVETQYF.

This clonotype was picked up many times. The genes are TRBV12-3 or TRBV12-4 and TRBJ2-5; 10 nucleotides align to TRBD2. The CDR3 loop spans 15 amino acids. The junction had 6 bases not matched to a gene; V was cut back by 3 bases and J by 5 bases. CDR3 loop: CASSFSSGGAETQYF. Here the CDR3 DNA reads TGTGCCAGCAGTTTCTCTAGCGGGGGTGCGGAGACCCAGTACTTC.

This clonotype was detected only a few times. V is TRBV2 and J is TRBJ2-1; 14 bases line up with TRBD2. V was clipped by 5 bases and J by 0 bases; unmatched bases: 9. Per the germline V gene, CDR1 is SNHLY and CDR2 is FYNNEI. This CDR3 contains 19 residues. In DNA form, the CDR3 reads TGTGCCAGCAGTTCCCGCCCCGGGACTAGCGGGGGCTCCTACAATGAGCAGTTCTTC. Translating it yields CASSSRPGTSGGSYNEQFF.

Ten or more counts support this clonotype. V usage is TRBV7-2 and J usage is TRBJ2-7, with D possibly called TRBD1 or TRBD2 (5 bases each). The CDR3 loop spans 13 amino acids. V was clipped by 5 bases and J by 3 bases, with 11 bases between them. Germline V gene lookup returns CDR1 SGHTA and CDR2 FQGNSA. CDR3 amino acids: CASSPRDGYEQYF. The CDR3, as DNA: TGTGCCAGCAGCCCCCGGGACGGCTACGAGCAGTACTTC. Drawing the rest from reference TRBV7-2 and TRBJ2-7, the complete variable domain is GAGVSQSPSNKVTEKGKDVELRCDPISGHTALYWYRQSLGQGLEFLIYFQGNSAPDKSGLPSDRFSAERTGGSVSTLTIQRTQQEDSAVYLCASSPRDGYEQYFGPGTRLTVT.

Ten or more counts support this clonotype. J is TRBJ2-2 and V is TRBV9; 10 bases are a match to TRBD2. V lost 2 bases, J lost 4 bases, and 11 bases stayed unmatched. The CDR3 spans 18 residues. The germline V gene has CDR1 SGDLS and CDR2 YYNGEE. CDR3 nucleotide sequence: TGTGCCAGCAGCGTGCCAGGGAGCGGGGGGGCAAGCACCGGGGAGCTGTTTTTT. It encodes CASSVPGSGGASTGELFF.